This TCR beta chain appears in the sequencing data of a study of blood T cell repertoires in COVID-19. Unmatched junction bases numbered 6, after V lost 5 bases and J lost 7 bases. CDR1 MNHEY and CDR2 SMNVEV come from the germline V gene (reference sequence). This CDR3 comprises 15 residues. Measured with immunoSEQ multiplex PCR; TCRdb has only the in-frame clones, and not every one. The repertoire holds roughly 40,000 clones, with roughly 85% as singletons. This receptor was taken from a woman in her seventies in a cohort sampled during active COVID-19. The sample comprised peripheral blood. This chain uses TRBV27 with TRBJ2-1; TRBD2 aligns across 12 bases. The CDR3: CASSLAGGPGNEQFF. CDR3 nucleotides: TGTGCCAGCAGTCTAGCGGGAGGGCCCGGGAATGAGCAGTTCTTC.